The entry below describes one T cell receptor (beta chain). No cognate antigen has been identified for it. Base qualities are not provided; no much larger clone lies one nucleotide away. CDR3 length: 14 amino acids, cysteine to phenylalanine. Kept here is only the CDR3 DNA, which spans 42 bases and is read in frame from base 1. The germline V gene provides CDR1 SGHRS and CDR2 YFSETQ. V loses 2 bases at its end and J loses 5 bases; junction bases beyond the gene matches: 4. This sample was taken from a study of cytomegalovirus exposure and HLA in healthy donors (dated by TCRdb to the late 2010s). With respect to the entire study: According to a later analysis, one platform produced both the roughly 110 validation repertoires and the 730 or so repertoires of the first cohort. The study combined high-throughput TCR immunosequencing, statistical association of individual TCRs with disease status, and machine learning to predict cytomegalovirus infection status. The aim of the study was to test whether cataloging public T cell receptors could identify signatures of past pathogen exposure. Along with the roughly 610-subject first cohort, a separate validation cohort of over a hundred different subjects was used. Points the paper makes about the study in general: A later analysis had no HLA typing for the validation cohort, so co-occurrence there was scored across all 120 or so repertoires. The authors suggested that the approach could potentially be extended to other disease states and immunological phenotypes. The classifier was reported to diagnose cytomegalovirus status with high specificity and sensitivity in both the original and validation cohorts. Of the cluster scores, 85% to 95% were above 0 in a later analysis, which found that TCRs clustered in the first cohort also tended to co-occur in the 95 to 150 validation repertoires. The study listed 164 TCR beta chains as associated with cytomegalovirus. In vitro tests confirmed that three of the cytomegalovirus-associated TCR beta chains recognize cytomegalovirus antigens. While some public TCRs were present in many individuals, most TCR sequences turned up only very rarely across donors.

Libraries came from the immunoSEQ multiplex PCR assay. The study's processing was this. A statistical classification framework was developed to diagnose cytomegalovirus status using the catalog of TCR beta chain sequences. The table was pulled from immuneACCESS by TCRdb, which kept in-frame rearrangements only. Such tables lose some clones; where checked, under half of the loss comes from unresolved V genes, and the rest has no known cause. The D gene and trimming were derived from the DNA, and the V and J assignments and clone size from that table. The sample profile shows roughly 56,000 clones; around 94% of them were found once. The ten largest make up approximately 2.1% of the sample. Donors formed part of the validation cohort, which comprised 120 subjects and was distinct from the first cohort of roughly 600 subjects.

Source material: PBMCs. The TCR sequence derives from a man in his late teens or twenties in good health and CMV-seronegative. The V gene is TRBV5-1 and the J gene is TRBJ2-5, and TRBD1 matches 9 of the central bases. The DNA sequence follows: TGCGCCAGCAGCTTACAGGGGGCAGCGGAGACCCAGTACTTC. This sequence encodes CASSLQGAAETQYF.